This T cell receptor (beta chain) was captured in a study of cytotoxic CD8 clonotypes in ibrutinib-treated CLL. Study summary: Treatment had run for a median about 12 months, range 6 to 36, when response samples were taken.

Clones were read by immunoSEQ multiplex PCR, and TCRdb kept only the in-frame ones, dropping some. Of some 30,000 clones listed, more than 75% are singletons. Investigators sourced about 2 micrograms of genomic DNA from cryopreserved PBMCs for TCR beta libraries. Details on this clone: Antigen: not known.

Broader study findings: The study found public clonotypes uncommon, contracting or stable on treatment. Rising at ibrutinib response, clonality subsequently fell back toward baseline at progression.

This TCR came from a human donor with chronic lymphocytic leukemia. This specimen was PBMCs, taken after 36 months of ibrutinib treatment.

As DNA, the CDR3 is TGTGCCAGCAGGCCCCAGGGCGCCTACAATGAGCAGTTCTTC. The encoded protein is CASRPQGAYNEQFF. This chain connects TRBV2 to TRBJ2-1, with a possible D match to TRBD1 (5 bases). The CDR3 is 14 amino acids. In germline, CDR1 is SNHLY, CDR2 FYNNEI. V was cut by 6 bases and J by 2 bases, with 11 bases left in between.